The 4 T cell receptor beta chains below all came from one sample that was sequenced in a study of Graves' ophthalmopathy and Graves' hyperthyroidism. Amplification of TCR beta CDR3 regions used RNA transcripts. An opening RT-PCR round employed HTBI primers and preceded a second-round multiplex PCR. MiXCR, applied by TCRdb to the multiplex PCR reads, yields one record per CDR3 protein. Here the sample spans 660,000 or so distinct CDR3 sequences, over 40% being singletons. Source material: peripheral blood. All receptors come from an adult man with Graves' ophthalmopathy.

A remark on this clonotype: Given a much more abundant clone one base away, this may be a read error. V and J are TRBV2 and TRBJ2-7; D gene unclear. The CDR3 contains 13 residues. The germline V gene encodes CDR1 SNHLY and CDR2 FYNNEI. The V and J ends lost 11 bases and 2 bases respectively, with 16 bases between them. CDR3 sequence (DNA): TGTGCCGGCAAATTACAGATTACCTACGAGCAGTACTTC. It is translated as CAGKLQITYEQYF.

This clonotype was found a few times. V is TRBV9 and J is TRBJ2-7, with D possibly TRBD1 on 5 matching bases. This CDR3 spans 15 amino acids. The germline CDR1 and CDR2 sequences are SGDLS and YYNGEE. Trimming removed 0 bases at V and 6 bases at J, with 16 bases between. CDR3 sequence: CASSVDSHLRGEQYF. In nucleotides, the CDR3 is TGTGCCAGCAGCGTAGACAGCCACCTAAGGGGCGAGCAGTACTTC.

The CDR3 spells CAISESDSEAFF. Here the CDR3 DNA reads TGTGCCATCAGTGAGTCGGACAGTGAAGCTTTCTTT. The chain employs TRBV10-3 and TRBJ1-1; a possible D gene is TRBD1 (6 bases). CDR3 length equals 12 residues. From germline, CDR1 is ENHRY and CDR2 SYGVKD. The ends were cut back, 0 bases at V and 7 bases at J, with 6 bases in the middle.

This chain joins TRBV11-2 and TRBJ2-1; 10 bases fit TRBD1. Trimming removed 5 bases from V and 7 bases from J; junction bases left unmatched: 11. This CDR3 comprises 16 residues. Germline V CDR1 and CDR2: SGHAT, FQNNGV. The CDR3 nucleotides read TGTGCCAGCAGCCTCCGGGACAGGGGAGTGTGGAATGAGCAGTTCTTC. This translates into CASSLRDRGVWNEQFF.